Given below is one TCR beta chain in context. Its antigen is not known. The record originates from a study of graft-versus-host responses after intestinal transplantation. Trimming pared 3 bases from V and 3 bases from J, leaving 18 bases between. CDR3 length: 18 amino acids. Germline V CDR1 and CDR2: KGHSH, LQKENI. Using immunoSEQ multiplex PCR, the repertoire was profiled, and TCRdb retains in-frame clones only, with some absent. The table records some 120,000 clones, roughly 92% of them present only once. This sequence originates from a human donor who was the organ donor for an intestinal transplant. The chain links TRBV18 to TRBJ1-6, with no clear D. The material was unstimulated CD4+ T cells sorted from spleen or lymph node cells, obtained before transplant. CDR3 in DNA: TGTGCCAGCTCACCGAAACAGATGGGGAGTTTCTATAATTCACCCCTCCACTTT. Translated: CASSPKQMGSFYNSPLHF.